This T cell receptor beta chain was found in a study of patients and donors after allogeneic stem cell transplantation. Trimming cost V 1 base and J 2 bases, with 12 bases left between them. The CDR3 runs to 15 residues. One entry per CDR3 protein, called by TCRdb with MiXCR from the RT-PCR reads. This sample has 900,000 to 1,000,000 distinct CDR3 sequences; about a sixth occur once, and the top ten carry 5% to 7.5%. This clonotype was counted ten times or more. V is TRBV12-3 or TRBV12-4 and J is TRBJ2-7; D uncertain. The receptor was isolated from a human donor who was either an allogeneic HSCT recipient or a stem cell or donor lymphocyte infusion donor (not recorded which). It is not recorded whose cells these are; they may come from a transplant donor. Sequencing was carried out using blood, either unsorted or a sorted T cell fraction (not recorded which). DNA for the CDR3: TGTGCCAGCAGTTTAGGAGACAAGTCACCCTACGAGCAGTACTTC. Translating it yields CASSLGDKSPYEQYF.